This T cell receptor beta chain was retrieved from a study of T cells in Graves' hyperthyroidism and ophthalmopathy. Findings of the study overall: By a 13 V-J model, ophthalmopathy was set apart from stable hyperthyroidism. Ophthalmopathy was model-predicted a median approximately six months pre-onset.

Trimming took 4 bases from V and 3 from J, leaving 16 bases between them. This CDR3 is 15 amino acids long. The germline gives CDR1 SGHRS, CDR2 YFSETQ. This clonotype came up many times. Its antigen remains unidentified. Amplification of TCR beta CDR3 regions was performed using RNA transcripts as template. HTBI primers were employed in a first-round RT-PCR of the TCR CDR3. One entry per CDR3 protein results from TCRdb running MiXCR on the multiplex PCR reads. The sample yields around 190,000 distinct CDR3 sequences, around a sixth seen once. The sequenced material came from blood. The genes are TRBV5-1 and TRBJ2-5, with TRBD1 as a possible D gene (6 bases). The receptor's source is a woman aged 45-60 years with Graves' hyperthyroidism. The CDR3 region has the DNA TGCGCCAGCAGCCAATTGGGGGCTAGAGAAGAGACCCAGTACTTC. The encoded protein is CASSQLGAREETQYF.